This T cell receptor beta chain emerged from a study of long-term antiretroviral therapy in people with HIV. On the study more broadly: First collections came about a decade before the 2015 immediate-ART recommendation. Study outcomes and limitations: Repertoires with HIV possessed tighter CDR3 length spans than those of controls. Relative to transplant donor controls, diversity remained lower despite increasing after ART.

Remarks on this clone: The antigen is unknown.

The immunoSEQ assay was v3.0, run at survey level. The repertoire was sequenced with immunoSEQ multiplex PCR; TCRdb's copy has only in-frame clones and lacks some. The sample has some 22,000 clones, 86% seen once. PBMC samples from each donor numbered at least one pre-ART and at least two post-ART. The V gene's germline CDR1 is SGHTA and CDR2 FQGNSA. Trimming took off 5 bases at V and 0 bases at J, with 14 bases between the two ends. The CDR3 contains 15 residues. This sequence originates from a man aged 55 to 70 with HIV. Specimen: unsorted PBMCs, collected 1.3 years after starting antiretroviral therapy. The gene calls are TRBV7-2 and TRBJ2-7; no definite D call. The CDR3: CASSRSPELSYEQYF. The CDR3 nucleotides read TGTGCCAGCAGCCGCAGTCCAGAACTCTCCTACGAGCAGTACTTC. The full variable domain, rest sourced from reference TRBV7-2 and TRBJ2-7, is GAGVSQSPSNKVTEKGKDVELRCDPISGHTALYWYRQSLGQGLEFLIYFQGNSAPDKSGLPSDRFSAERTGGSVSTLTIQRTQQEDSAVYLCASSRSPELSYEQYFGPGTRLTVT.